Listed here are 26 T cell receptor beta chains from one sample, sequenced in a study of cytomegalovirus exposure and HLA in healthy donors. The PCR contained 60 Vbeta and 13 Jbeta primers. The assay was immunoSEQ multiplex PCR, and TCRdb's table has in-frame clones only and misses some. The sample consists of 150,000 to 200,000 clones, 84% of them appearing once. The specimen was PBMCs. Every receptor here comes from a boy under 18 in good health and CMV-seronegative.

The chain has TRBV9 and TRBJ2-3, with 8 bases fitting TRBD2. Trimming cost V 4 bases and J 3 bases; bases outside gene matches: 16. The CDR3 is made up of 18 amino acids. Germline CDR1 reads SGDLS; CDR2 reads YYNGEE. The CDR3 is CASSTPYGVAGRTDTQYF. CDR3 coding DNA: TGTGCCAGCAGCACCCCTTATGGAGTAGCGGGGCGAACAGATACGCAGTATTTT.

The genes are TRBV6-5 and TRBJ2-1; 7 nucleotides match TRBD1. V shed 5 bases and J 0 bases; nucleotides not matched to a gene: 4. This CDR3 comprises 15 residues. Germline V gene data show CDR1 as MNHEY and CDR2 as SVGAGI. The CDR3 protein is CASSTGTASYNEQFF. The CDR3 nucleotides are TGTGCCAGCAGTACCGGGACAGCCTCCTACAATGAGCAGTTCTTC.

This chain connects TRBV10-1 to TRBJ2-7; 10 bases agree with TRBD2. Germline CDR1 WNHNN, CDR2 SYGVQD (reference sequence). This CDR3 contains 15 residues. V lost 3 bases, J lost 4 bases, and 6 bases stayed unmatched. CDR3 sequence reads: CASSEVAGGLYEQYF. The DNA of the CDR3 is TGCGCCAGCAGTGAAGTAGCGGGGGGTCTATACGAGCAGTACTTC.

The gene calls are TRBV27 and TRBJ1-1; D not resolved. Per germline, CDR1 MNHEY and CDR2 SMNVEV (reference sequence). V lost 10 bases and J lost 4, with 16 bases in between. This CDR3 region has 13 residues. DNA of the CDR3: TGTGCCACCACCCCGGCGGGCCGCACTGAAGCTTTCTTT. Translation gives CATTPAGRTEAFF.

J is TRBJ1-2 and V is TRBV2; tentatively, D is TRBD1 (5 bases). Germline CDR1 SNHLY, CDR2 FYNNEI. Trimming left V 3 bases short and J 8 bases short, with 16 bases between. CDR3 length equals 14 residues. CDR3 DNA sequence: TGTGCCAGCAGTGAGCCATTTCAGGGTGACGGCTACACCTTC. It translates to CASSEPFQGDGYTF.

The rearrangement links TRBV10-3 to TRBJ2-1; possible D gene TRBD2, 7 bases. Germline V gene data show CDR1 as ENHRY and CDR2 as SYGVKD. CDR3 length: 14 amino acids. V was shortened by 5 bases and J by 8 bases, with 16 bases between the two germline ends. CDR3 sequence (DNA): TGTGCCATCAGTTCCCCGGGGGGCGTTGATGAGCAGTTCTTC. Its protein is CAISSPGGVDEQFF.

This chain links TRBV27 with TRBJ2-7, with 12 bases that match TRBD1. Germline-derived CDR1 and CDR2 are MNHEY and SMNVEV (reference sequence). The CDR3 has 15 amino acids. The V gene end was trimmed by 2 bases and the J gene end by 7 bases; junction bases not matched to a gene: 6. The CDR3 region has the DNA TGTGCCAGCAGTTTACTGGGACAGGGGGCACGAGAGCAGTACTTC. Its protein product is CASSLLGQGAREQYF.

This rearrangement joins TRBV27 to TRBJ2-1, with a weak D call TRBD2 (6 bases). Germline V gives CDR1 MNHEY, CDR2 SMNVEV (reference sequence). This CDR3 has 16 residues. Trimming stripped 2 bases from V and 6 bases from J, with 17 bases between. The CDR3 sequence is CASSLQTGTVGNEQFF. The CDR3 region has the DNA TGTGCCAGCAGTTTACAGACCGGGACTGTAGGCAATGAGCAGTTCTTC.

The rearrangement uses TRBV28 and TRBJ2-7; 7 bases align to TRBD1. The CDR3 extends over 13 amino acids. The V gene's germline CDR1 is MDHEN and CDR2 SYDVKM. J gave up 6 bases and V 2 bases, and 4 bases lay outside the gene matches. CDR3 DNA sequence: TGTGCCAGCAGTTTAGACAGGGCGGCCGAGCAGTACTTC. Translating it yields CASSLDRAAEQYF.

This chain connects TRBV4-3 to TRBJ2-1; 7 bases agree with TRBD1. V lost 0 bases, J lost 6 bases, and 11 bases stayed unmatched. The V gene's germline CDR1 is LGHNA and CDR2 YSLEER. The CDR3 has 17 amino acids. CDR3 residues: CASSQDWAGGYPNEQFF. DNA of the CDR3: TGCGCCAGCAGCCAAGATTGGGCAGGGGGTTATCCCAATGAGCAGTTCTTC.

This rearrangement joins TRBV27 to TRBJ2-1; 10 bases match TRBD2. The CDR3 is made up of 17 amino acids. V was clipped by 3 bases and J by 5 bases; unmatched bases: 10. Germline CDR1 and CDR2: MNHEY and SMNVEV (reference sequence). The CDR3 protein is CASSLRVAGGQDNEQFF. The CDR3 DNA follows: TGTGCCAGCAGTTTGAGGGTAGCGGGAGGCCAAGACAATGAGCAGTTCTTC.

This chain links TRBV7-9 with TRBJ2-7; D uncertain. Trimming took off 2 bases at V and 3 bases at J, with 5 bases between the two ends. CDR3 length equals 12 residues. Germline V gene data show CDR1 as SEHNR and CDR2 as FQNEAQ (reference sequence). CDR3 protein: CASSLKRYEQYF. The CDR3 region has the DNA TGTGCCAGCAGCTTAAAGCGCTACGAGCAGTACTTC. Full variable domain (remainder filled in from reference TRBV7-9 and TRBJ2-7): DTGVSQNPRHKITKRGQNVTFRCDPISEHNRLYWYRQTLGQGPEFLTYFQNEAQLEKSRLLSDRFSAERPKGSFSTLEIQRTEQGDSAMYLCASSLKRYEQYFGPGTRLTVT.

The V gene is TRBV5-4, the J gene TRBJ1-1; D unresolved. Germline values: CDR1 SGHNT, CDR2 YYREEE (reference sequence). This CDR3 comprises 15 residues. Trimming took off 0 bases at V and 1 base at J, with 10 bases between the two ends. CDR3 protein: CASSLARAGNTEAFF. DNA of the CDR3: TGTGCCAGCAGCTTGGCTCGGGCGGGGAACACTGAAGCTTTCTTT.

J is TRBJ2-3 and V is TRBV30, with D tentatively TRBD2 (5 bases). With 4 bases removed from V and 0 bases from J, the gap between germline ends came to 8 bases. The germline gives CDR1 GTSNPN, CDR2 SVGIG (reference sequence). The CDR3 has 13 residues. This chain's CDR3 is CAWNRGSTDTQYF. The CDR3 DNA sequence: TGTGCCTGGAACCGGGGTAGCACAGATACGCAGTATTTT.

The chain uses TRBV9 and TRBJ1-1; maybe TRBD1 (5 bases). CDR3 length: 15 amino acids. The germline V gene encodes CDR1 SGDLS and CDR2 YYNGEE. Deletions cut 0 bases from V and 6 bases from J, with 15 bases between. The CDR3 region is CASSVDAGYSAEAFF. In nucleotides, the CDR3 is TGTGCCAGCAGCGTAGATGCAGGGTACTCCGCTGAAGCTTTCTTT.

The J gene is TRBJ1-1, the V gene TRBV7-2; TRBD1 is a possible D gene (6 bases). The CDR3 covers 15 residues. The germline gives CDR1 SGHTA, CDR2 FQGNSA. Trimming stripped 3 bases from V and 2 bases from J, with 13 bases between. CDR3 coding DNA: TGTGCCAGCAGCTTCCCAGACAGGATTAACACTGAAGCTTTCTTT. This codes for CASSFPDRINTEAFF.

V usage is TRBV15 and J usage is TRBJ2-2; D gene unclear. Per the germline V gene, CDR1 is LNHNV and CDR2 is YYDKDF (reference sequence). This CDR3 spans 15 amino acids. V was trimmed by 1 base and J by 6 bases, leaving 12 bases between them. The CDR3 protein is CATSRARRPPGELFF. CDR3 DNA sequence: TGTGCCACCAGCAGAGCTAGACGACCCCCCGGGGAGCTGTTTTTT. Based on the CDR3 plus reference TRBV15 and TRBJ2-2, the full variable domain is DAMVIQNPRYQVTQFGKPVTLSCSQTLNHNVMYWYQQKSSQAPKLLFHYYDKDFNNEADTPDNFQSRRPNTSFCFLDIRSPGLGDTAMYLCATSRARRPPGELFFGEGSRLTVL.

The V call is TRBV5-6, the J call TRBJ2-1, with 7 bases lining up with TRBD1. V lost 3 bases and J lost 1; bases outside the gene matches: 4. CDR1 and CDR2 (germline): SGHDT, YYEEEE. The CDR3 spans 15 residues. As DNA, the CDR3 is TGTGCCAGCAGCTACACAGGGGAATCCTACAATGAGCAGTTCTTC. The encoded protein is CASSYTGESYNEQFF.

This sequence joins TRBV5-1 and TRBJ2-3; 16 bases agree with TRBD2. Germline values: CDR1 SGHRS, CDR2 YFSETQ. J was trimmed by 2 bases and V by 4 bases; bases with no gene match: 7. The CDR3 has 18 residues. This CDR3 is CASSTGLAGGLDTDTQYF. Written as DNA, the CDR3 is TGCGCCAGCAGCACGGGACTAGCGGGGGGGCTGGACACAGATACGCAGTATTTT.

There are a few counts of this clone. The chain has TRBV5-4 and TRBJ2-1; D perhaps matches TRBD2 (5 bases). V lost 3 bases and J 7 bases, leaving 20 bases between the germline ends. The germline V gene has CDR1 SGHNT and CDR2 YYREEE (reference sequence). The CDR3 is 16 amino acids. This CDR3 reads CASSSSVWVLVNEQFF. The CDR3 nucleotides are TGTGCCAGCAGCTCTTCCGTGTGGGTACTAGTGAATGAGCAGTTCTTC.

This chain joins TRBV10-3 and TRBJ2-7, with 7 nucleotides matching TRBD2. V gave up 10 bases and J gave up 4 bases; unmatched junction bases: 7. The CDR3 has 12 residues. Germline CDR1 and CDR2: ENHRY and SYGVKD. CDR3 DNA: TGTGCCACCAACGGGGGGTCATACGAGCAGTACTTC. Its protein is CATNGGSYEQYF.

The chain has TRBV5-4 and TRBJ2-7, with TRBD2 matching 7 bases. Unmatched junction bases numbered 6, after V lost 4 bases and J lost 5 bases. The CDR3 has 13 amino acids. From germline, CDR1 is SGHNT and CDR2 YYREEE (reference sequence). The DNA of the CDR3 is TGTGCCAGCAGCAGTAGGGCGGGGGACGAGCAGTACTTC. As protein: CASSSRAGDEQYF.

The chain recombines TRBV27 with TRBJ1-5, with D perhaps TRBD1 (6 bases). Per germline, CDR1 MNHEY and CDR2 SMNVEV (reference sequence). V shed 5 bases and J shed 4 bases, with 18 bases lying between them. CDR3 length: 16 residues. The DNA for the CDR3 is TGTGCCAGCAGTGACGGGGGGCCGGGGCTTAATCAGCCCCAGCATTTT. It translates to CASSDGGPGLNQPQHF.

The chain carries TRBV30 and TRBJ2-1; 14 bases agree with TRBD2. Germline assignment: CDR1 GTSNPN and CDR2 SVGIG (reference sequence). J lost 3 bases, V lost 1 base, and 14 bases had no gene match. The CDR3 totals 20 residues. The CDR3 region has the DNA TGTGCCTGGAGTGGGTTGGGGGACAAGACTAGCGGGGGGGACTACAATGAGCAGTTCTTC. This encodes CAWSGLGDKTSGGDYNEQFF.

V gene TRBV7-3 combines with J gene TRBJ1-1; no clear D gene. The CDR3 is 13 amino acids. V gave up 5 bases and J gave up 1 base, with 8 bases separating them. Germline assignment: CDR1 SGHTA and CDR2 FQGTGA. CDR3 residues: CASSLGRNTEAFF. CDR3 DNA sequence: TGTGCCAGCAGCCTCGGGAGGAACACTGAAGCTTTCTTT.

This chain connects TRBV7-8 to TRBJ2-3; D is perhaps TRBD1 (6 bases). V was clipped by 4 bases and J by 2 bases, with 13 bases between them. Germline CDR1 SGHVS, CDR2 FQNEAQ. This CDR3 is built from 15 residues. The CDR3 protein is CASSSWTETTDTQYF. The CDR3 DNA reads TGTGCCAGCAGCTCTTGGACAGAAACCACAGATACGCAGTATTTT.